The 9 T cell receptor beta chains below were found in one sample sequenced in a study of blood T cell repertoires in COVID-19 (dated by TCRdb to the early 2020s). The library was generated by the immunoSEQ multiplex PCR assay. As stored in TCRdb, this immuneACCESS dataset retains in-frame rearrangements with V and J assigned. A fraction of the clones does not appear; measured against another copy, unresolved V genes explain less than half of the discrepancy, and the remainder lacks a known reason. This sample has some 100,000 clones in its table, and approximately 91% of those were observed once. The ten most abundant clones make up 5.5% to 8% of the sample. Sequences were obtained from peripheral blood. These receptors originate from a woman aged 55-70 years with acute or convalescent COVID-19.

This rearrangement joins TRBV6-5 to TRBJ2-5; 9 bases are a match to TRBD2. The CDR3 is made up of 15 amino acids. V lost 2 bases to trimming and J lost 5 bases; unmatched junction nucleotides: 6. From germline, CDR1 is MNHEY and CDR2 SVGAGI. The CDR3 loop reads CASSYKSSGKETQYF. CDR3 DNA sequence: TGTGCCAGCAGTTACAAGTCTAGCGGGAAGGAGACCCAGTACTTC.

The chain employs TRBV6-5 and TRBJ1-4; the D gene is possibly TRBD1 (5 bases). The CDR3 covers 14 residues. The germline gives CDR1 MNHEY, CDR2 SVGAGI. V lost 4 bases, J lost 14 bases, and 20 bases lay in between. The CDR3 coding sequence is TGTGCCAGCAGTTCCCCGGGGGTTGGGGAAAGGCTGTTTTTT. Its translation is CASSSPGVGERLFF.

The V gene is TRBV12-3 or TRBV12-4, the J gene TRBJ1-1; D call uncertain. The CDR3 extends over 12 amino acids. V lost 4 bases and J lost 11, with 14 bases in between. Here the CDR3 DNA reads TGTGCCAGCAGTTATTCGATCCCCGGGGCTTTCTTT. It yields the protein CASSYSIPGAFF.

This clone is a singleton in its sample. The chain employs TRBV5-1 and TRBJ2-1; 9 nucleotides align to TRBD2. The J segment lost 3 bases and the V segment lost 0 bases, leaving 4 bases of the junction unmatched. Germline V gene sequence: CDR1 SGHRS, CDR2 YFSETQ. This CDR3 is 16 amino acids long. The CDR3 DNA sequence: TGCGCCAGCAGCTTGGAGGCGGGAGGGTTCTACAATGAGCAGTTCTTC. Translated, it gives CASSLEAGGFYNEQFF.

Comment on this clone: Additional DNA sequences in this sample encode the identical CDR3. In DNA form, the CDR3 reads TGTGCCAGCAGCTTGGAGCTGAACACCGGGGAGCTGTTTTTT. It is translated as CASSLELNTGELFF. J is TRBJ2-2 and V is TRBV5-4; no reliable D call. CDR3 length: 14 amino acids. V was trimmed by 0 bases and J by 1 base, leaving 4 bases between them. In germline, CDR1 is SGHNT, CDR2 YYREEE (reference sequence).

This chain joins TRBV7-9 and TRBJ1-2, with D unclear. The germline gives CDR1 SEHNR, CDR2 FQNEAQ (reference sequence). V was trimmed by 4 bases and J by 7 bases, leaving 22 bases between them. The CDR3 has 16 amino acids. The CDR3 spells CASSSLLTNKVGGYTF. In DNA form, the CDR3 reads TGTGCCAGCAGCTCTTTATTAACTAACAAAGTAGGTGGCTACACCTTC.

The rearrangement links TRBV5-5 to TRBJ1-5; maybe TRBD1 (5 bases). V was pared by 6 bases and J by 7 bases, with 17 bases between. Germline CDR1 SGHKS, CDR2 YYEKEE (reference sequence). The CDR3 is 14 amino acids. The CDR3 nucleotides read TGTGCCAGCAACACGGGGGGTTCAGGGCAGCCCCAGCATTTT. Amino acids: CASNTGGSGQPQHF. The complete variable domain, with remaining parts taken from reference TRBV5-5 and TRBJ1-5, reads DAGVTQSPTHLIKTRGQQVTLRCSPISGHKSVSWYQQVLGQGPQFIFQYYEKEERGRGNFPDRFSARQFPNYSSELNVNALLLGDSALYLCASNTGGSGQPQHFGDGTRLSIL.

V and J are TRBV3-1 (or the pseudogene TRBV3-2) and TRBJ1-2; D possibly corresponds to TRBD1 (6 bases). Germline values: CDR1 LGHDT, CDR2 YNNKEL (reference sequence). V gave up 0 bases and J gave up 2 bases, with 10 bases separating them. The CDR3 sequence is 15 residues long. In DNA form, the CDR3 reads TGTGCCAGCAGCCAAGATAACAGGGCGAACTATGGCTACACCTTC. Protein: CASSQDNRANYGYTF.

The chain carries TRBV6-6 and TRBJ1-5; tentative D call: TRBD1 (5 bases). The CDR3 loop spans 15 amino acids. CDR1 MNHNY and CDR2 SVGAGI come from the germline V gene (reference sequence). V was pared by 6 bases and J by 4 bases, with 16 bases between. CDR3 in DNA: TGTGCCAGCAGACCTGAAGGACACAAAAATCAGCCCCAGCATTTT. It translates to CASRPEGHKNQPQHF.